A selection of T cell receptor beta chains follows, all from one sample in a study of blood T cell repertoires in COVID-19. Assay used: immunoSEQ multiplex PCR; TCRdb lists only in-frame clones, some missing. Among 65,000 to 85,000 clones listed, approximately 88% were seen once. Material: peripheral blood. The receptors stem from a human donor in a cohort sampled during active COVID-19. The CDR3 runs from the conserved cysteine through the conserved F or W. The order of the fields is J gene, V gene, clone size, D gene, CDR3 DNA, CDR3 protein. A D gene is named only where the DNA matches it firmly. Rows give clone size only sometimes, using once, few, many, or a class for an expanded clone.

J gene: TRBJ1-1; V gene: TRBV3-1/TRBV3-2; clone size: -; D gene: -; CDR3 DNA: TGTGCCAGCAGGCTAGGGGTGAACACTGAAGCTTTCTTT; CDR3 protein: CASRLGVNTEAFF
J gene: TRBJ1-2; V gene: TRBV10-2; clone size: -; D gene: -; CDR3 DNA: TGCGCCAGCAGTGAGGGGGGAGGCGGCTACACCTTC; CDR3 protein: CASSEGGGGYTF
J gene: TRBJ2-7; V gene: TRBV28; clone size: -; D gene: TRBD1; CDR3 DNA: TGTGCCAGCAGGGTACAGGGGTCCTACGAGCAGTACTTC; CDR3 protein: CASRVQGSYEQYF
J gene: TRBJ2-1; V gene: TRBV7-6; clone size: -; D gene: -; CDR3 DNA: TGTGCCAGCAGCTCCCTAATGGGGGGGCCATACAATGAGCAGTTCTTC; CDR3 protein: CASSSLMGGPYNEQFF
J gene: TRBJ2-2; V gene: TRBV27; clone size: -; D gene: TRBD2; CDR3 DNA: TGTGCCAGCAGTCTCCGTAGCGGGATGAACACCGGGGAGCTGTTTTTT; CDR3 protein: CASSLRSGMNTGELFF
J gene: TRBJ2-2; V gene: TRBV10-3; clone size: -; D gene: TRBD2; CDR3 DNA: TGTGCCATCACAGACGGACTAGCGGGAGGCACCGGGGAGCTGTTTTTT; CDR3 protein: CAITDGLAGGTGELFF
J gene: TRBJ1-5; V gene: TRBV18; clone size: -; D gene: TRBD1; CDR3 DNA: TGTGCCAGCTCACCCGGACAGGGTAATAACAATCAGCCCCAGCATTTT; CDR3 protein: CASSPGQGNNNQPQHF
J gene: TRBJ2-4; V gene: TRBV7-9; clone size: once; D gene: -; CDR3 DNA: TGTGCCAGCAGCCAGGCCAAAAACATTCAGTACTTC; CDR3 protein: CASSQAKNIQYF
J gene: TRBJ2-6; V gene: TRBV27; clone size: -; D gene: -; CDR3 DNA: TGTGCCAGCAGTTTATTCTTCAGGCACGGAACTGGGGCCAACGTCCTGACTTTC; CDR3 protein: CASSLFFRHGTGANVLTF
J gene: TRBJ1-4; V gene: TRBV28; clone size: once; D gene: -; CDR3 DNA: TGTGCCAGCAGTTTTCTTGAAAAACTGTTTTTT; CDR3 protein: CASSFLEKLFF
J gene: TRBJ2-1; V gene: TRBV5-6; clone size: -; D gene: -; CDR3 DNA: TGTGCCAGCAGCTTATCAGGGTTTGGATCCTACAATGAGCAGTTCTTC; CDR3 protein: CASSLSGFGSYNEQFF
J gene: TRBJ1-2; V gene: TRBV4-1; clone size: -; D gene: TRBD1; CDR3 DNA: TGCGCCAGCAGCCAAGAAGGTAGACAGGGCGACTATGGCTACACCTTC; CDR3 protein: CASSQEGRQGDYGYTF
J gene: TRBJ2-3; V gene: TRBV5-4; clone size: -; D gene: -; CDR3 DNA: TGTGCCAGCAGCTTGAGGGCAGGGGCCGATGTTACGCAGTATTTT; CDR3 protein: CASSLRAGADVTQYF
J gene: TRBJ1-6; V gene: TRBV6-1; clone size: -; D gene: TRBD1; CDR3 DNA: TGTGCCAGCAGTGCGTCCCGGGACAGGGGTAGTCCGCCCCTCCACTTT; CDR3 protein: CASSASRDRGSPPLHF
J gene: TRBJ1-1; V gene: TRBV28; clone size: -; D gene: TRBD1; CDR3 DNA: TGTGCCACTACCGGGACAGGGAGGGGGAACACTGAAGCTTTCTTT; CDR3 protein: CATTGTGRGNTEAFF
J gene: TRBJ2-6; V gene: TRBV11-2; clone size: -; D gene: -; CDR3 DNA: TGTGCCAGCAGCTTAAGCGACCCTGGGGCCAACGTCCTGACTTTC; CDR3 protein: CASSLSDPGANVLTF
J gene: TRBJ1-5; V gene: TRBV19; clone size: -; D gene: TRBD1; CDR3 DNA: TGTGCCAGTAGTCTTCCTGGGACAGGGTCGAATCAGCCCCAGCATTTT; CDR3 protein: CASSLPGTGSNQPQHF
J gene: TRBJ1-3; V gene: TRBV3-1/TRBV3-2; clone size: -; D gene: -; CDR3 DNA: TGTGCCAGCAGCCAAGAGAAGCGTAGCACCATATATTTT; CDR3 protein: CASSQEKRSTIYF
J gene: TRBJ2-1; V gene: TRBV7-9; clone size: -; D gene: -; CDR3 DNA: TGTGCCAGCAGCTCCCCGGAGGTCTACAATGAGCAGTTCTTC; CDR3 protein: CASSSPEVYNEQFF
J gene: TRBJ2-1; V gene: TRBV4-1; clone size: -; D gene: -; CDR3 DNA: TGCGCCAGCAGCCCCGCAGCGCATGAGCAGTTCTTC; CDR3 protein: CASSPAAHEQFF
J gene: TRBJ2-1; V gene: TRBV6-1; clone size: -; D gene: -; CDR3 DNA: TGTGCCAGCAGTGAAGCGGGGACACTCTCCTACAATGAGCAGTTCTTC; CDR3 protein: CASSEAGTLSYNEQFF
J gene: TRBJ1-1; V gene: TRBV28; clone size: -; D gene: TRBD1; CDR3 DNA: TGTGCCAGCAGTTTGCTTGCTACAGGGGGCCGCGGGGCTGAAGCTTTCTTT; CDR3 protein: CASSLLATGGRGAEAFF
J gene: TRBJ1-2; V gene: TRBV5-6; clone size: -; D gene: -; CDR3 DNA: TGTGCCAGCAGCTTGGGGACAGAGGCTTTCAATGGCTACACCTTC; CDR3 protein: CASSLGTEAFNGYTF
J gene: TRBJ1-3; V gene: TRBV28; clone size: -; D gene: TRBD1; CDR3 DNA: TGTGCCAGCAGTTTTCTCAGGGGGCCGTATTCTGGAAACACCATATATTTT; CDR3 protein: CASSFLRGPYSGNTIYF